This T cell receptor (beta chain) originates from a study of cytomegalovirus exposure and HLA in healthy donors (dated 2017 in TCRdb). Broadly, across the study: An earlier analysis of several hundred of the donors reported roughly 300 Gb of sequence data and some 120 million unique TCR beta sequences from about 200 million T cells. The number of typed donors differed by locus: about 629-630 for A, B, C, DRB1 and DQB1; 500 to 550 for DQA1; fewer than 610 for DPA1; and roughly 470 for DPB1. Every repertoire in the discovery cohort had been generated on one and the same sequencing platform. Rather than using new phenotypic data, the later analysis identified candidate immune exposures from TCR beta sequences and from how often those sequences occurred across donors. Roughly 290 gigabases of sequencing data and 70 million to 100 million unique TCR sequences made up an early release that covered 500 to 650 HLA-typed donors. HLA typing covered class I and class II loci at four-digit resolution. Donor age, sex, ethnicity and CMV serostatus were compiled alongside the repertoire data. The study aimed to test whether cataloging public T cell receptors could reveal signatures of past pathogen exposure. The study used immunosequencing to profile the T cell repertoires of about 670 subjects and linked those repertoires to cytomegalovirus serostatus. To predict cytomegalovirus infection status, the study brought together high-throughput TCR immunosequencing, statistical association of individual TCRs with disease status, and machine learning. On average, over 200,000 unique TCR beta nucleotide sequences were sequenced per donor among about 400 genotyped donors of the cohort, with 15% to 20% of those sequences being non-productive. Several DR-DQ haplotypes were treated as single units for association and clustering because of strong linkage in the cohort. A later genetic analysis used genome-wide SNP genotypes for about three fifths of the 666 donors, treating that subset as a discovery cohort. A later analysis re-examined previously published TCR beta repertoires from hundreds of donors and added high-resolution HLA genotyping to investigate patterns of TCR occurrence. An earlier analysis of around 580 of the donors used high-throughput TCR beta sequencing to judge whether each TCR beta V gene segment behaved as functional or pseudogenic. Along with the roughly 670-subject first cohort, a separate validation cohort of around 120 different subjects was used. Of the 398 genotyped donors, approximately 83% fell in the genetic ancestry cluster associated with self-reported Caucasian donors.

Concerning this clone: Its antigen has not been determined. Per-nucleotide qualities are absent, and no much larger clonotype sits a single base away.

In total, 500 to 700 healthy bone marrow donors made up the cohort. At the time of sampling, all cohort members were nominally healthy, though unrecorded immune exposures were likely present. CMV serostatus was recorded as positive for about 300 and negative for about half of the 666 cohort members, whereas no CMV serostatus was recorded for the donor in question. A peripheral blood sample was collected from each donor, and TCR beta sequencing was performed on peripheral blood mononuclear cells. The Qiagen DNeasy Blood Extraction Kit was used to extract genomic DNA from the blood cell samples. To prepare the library, the immunoSEQ multiplex PCR assay was applied. A mixture of 60 forward primers for TCR Vbeta segments and 13 reverse primers for TCR Jbeta segments was used in the multiplex PCR. The CDR3 region of rearranged TCR beta genes was amplified from genomic DNA by a multiplex PCR assay. Amplified TCR beta libraries were sequenced as 87-base-pair reads on the Illumina HiSeq System. As for how the authors treated the data: A later analysis tallied tens of millions of unique TCR beta chains across the 666 repertoires, and roughly 11 million of those chains were shared by two or more donors. Raw reads were error-corrected and collapsed into unique sequences with a nearest-neighbor algorithm that merged closely related sequences to remove PCR and sequencing errors. Alignment of CDR3 sequences to IMGT reference sequences was used to assign V, D and J gene segments. Each retained sequence needed at least a six-nucleotide match to both a V gene segment and a J gene segment. A rearrangement counted as productive if the CDR3 had no stop codons and remained in frame with V and J, and every other rearrangement counted as non-productive. CDR3 was defined according to IMGT convention as the region running from the second conserved V-encoded cysteine to the conserved J-encoded phenylalanine. Sequences without an unambiguous match to a single V gene segment were excluded from the earlier analysis of 450 to 650 of the donors. In an earlier analysis of 450 to 700 of the donors, V segments were called functional above 56.7% productive rearrangements and were called segregating when the between-donor standard deviation exceeded 5%. To diagnose cytomegalovirus status from the catalog of TCR beta chain sequences, a statistical classification framework was built. In a later analysis, V and J genes were assigned by comparing TCR nucleotide sequences against IMGT/GENE-DB human TR gene sequences. The TCRdist pipeline was used in a later analysis to assign CDR3 sequences and most-parsimonious VDJ recombination scenarios. A later analysis defined each TCR beta chain by its CDR3 amino acid sequence plus V-gene family, and excluded reads lacking a unique V-gene family. In a later analysis, some 600 highly shared, low-generation-probability nucleotide sequences were removed to address suspected cross-contamination and a sequencing artifact. In a later analysis, a clonal expansion index for each public chain was calculated from normalized within-repertoire ranks of inferred template counts. A later analysis computed generation probabilities with a VDJ recombination model fitted to out-of-frame rearrangements, and checked the results against IGoR. A later analysis scored TCR-TCR, TCR-HLA and TCR-CMV co-occurrence with hypergeometric tests, applying a repertoire-size bias correction to TCR pairs. In a later analysis, false discovery rates were estimated by permuting HLA or CMV assignments 20 times. In a later analysis, co-occurring TCRs were grouped using DBSCAN, and TCRdist sequence similarity was added for clustering within HLA-allele-positive subsets. Repertoires with fewer than 30,000 or more than 120,000 public chains, plus five repertoires with anomalous nucleotide sharing, were excluded from co-occurrence clustering. This is the immuneACCESS table as TCRdb keeps it, with only in-frame sequences that have V and J called. A part of the clones is gone; compared with another copy, unresolved V genes explain less than half, and the rest is unexplained. V and J calls plus clone size are reproduced from that table; the DNA served to infer D and trimming. The sample yields some 140,000 clones; approximately 60% were counted once. About 1.5% of the sample rests with the top ten.

In the germline V gene (reference sequence), CDR1 corresponds to SGHKS and CDR2 to YYEKEE. From the cysteine up to the phenylalanine, the CDR3 has a length of 15 residues. The sequence is cut down to CDR3 DNA, 45 bases in frame from base 1. From V the trimming removes 3 bases and from J it removes 2 bases, while the gene matches leave 7 bases of the junction unaccounted for. What the authors observed across the whole study: In the study, approximately 160 TCR beta chains were listed as associated with cytomegalovirus. For the cohort, immune exposure information was limited to CMV serostatus. Only TCR beta chains were sequenced in this cohort, and the absence of alpha or paired-chain data limited detectable features. In vitro tests confirmed that a few of the cytomegalovirus-associated TCR beta chains recognize cytomegalovirus antigens. Correlated functional status among segregating V segments might be attributable to linkage disequilibrium, but an unknown experimental factor could not be ruled out. Strong co-occurrence of HLA alleles, especially DR and DQ, made assigning TCR associations to individual alleles difficult. The classifier was reported to diagnose cytomegalovirus status with high specificity and sensitivity in both the original and validation cohorts. A cluster of highly shared sequence variants was judged likely to be a technical artifact of the sequencing pipeline. Because the 87-base-pair reads could not distinguish some IMGT-functional V segments, including TRBV6-2 and TRBV6-3, those segments were excluded. V-gene and J-gene trimming of TCR beta chains was associated with a missense DCLRE1C variant in a later genetic analysis, and the association was replicated in an independent cohort. The presence/absence analyses assumed that sequencing depth was roughly uniform across donors, and that assumption may not be true. Fewer than 20 rarely observed V segments, including chromosome 9 orphons, were excluded from the earlier analysis of 550 to 700 of the donors because counts were too low. In a later analysis, most CMV-associated TCR beta chains were found to appear HLA-restricted, with HLA associations seemingly driven largely by CMV exposure. A further reported finding was that TCR beta sequences accurately predicted the HLA-A and HLA-B alleles for most subjects in the first cohort. According to the authors, the approach could potentially be generalized to other disease states and immunological phenotypes. Most TCR sequences were seen in very few donors, while some public TCRs were found in many individuals. In an earlier analysis of some 500 of the donors, most TCR beta V segments appeared in productive rearrangements about 87% or about 30% of the time, broadly matching IMGT annotations. At a false discovery rate of 0.05, a later analysis linked 16,951 TCR beta sequences to specific HLA alleles. In a later analysis, the rate of TCR association differed among HLA loci, with DRB1 alleles having the most associated TCRs and HLA-C alleles having the fewest. In a later genetic analysis, fewer N-insertions in productive TCRs were reported among donors in an Asian-associated ancestry cluster than the 666-donor mean. In a later analysis, HLA-associated TCR beta chains showed more clonal expansion and lower generation probabilities than non-associated chains that were equally common. HLA typing was unavailable for some donors at each locus, so association tests used only the typed subset. In a later analysis, several top co-occurrence clusters were reported to appear linked to parvovirus B19, influenza, CMV and Epstein-Barr virus.

Material: PBMCs. The V and J segments used are TRBV5-5 and TRBJ2-5; the junction holds 7 bases that match TRBD2. The receptor was isolated from a human donor in good health. The nucleotides read TGTGCCAGCAGCTCGTGGGAGGGAATTCAAGAGACCCAGTACTTC. This encodes CASSSWEGIQETQYF.